The clone carrying this T cell receptor (beta chain) was counted between two and nine times. The data are from a study of T cells in Graves' hyperthyroidism and ophthalmopathy. J was trimmed by 6 bases and V by 7 bases; bases with no gene match: 5. Looked up from germline, CDR1 is MNHEY and CDR2 is SMNVEV (reference sequence). The length of the CDR3 is 15 residues. RNA transcripts provided the source from which TCR beta CDR3 regions were amplified. A set of HTBI primers served as the primers for a first-round RT-PCR of the TCR CDR3. MiXCR was run by TCRdb on the multiplex PCR reads, yielding one entry per CDR3 protein. The data show about 400,000 distinct CDR3 sequences, around 13% seen once. Patients counted as stable if ophthalmopathy did not develop within 18 months.

This sequence joins TRBV27 and TRBJ2-3; 15 nucleotides agree with TRBD2. Sequenced sample: blood. This receptor was taken from a woman aged 18 to 35 with Graves' hyperthyroidism. The CDR3 loop is CASKGLAGGADTQYF. The CDR3 bases are TGTGCCAGCAAAGGACTAGCGGGGGGGGCGGATACGCAGTATTTT.